This TCR beta chain was sequenced in a study of blood T cell repertoires in COVID-19. Study summary: Samples of COVID-19 (acute and convalescent) were obtained from the United States, Italy and Spain. The cDNA or gDNA used as material had been derived from T cells, B-cell-depleted T cells, or PBMCs.

The method was immunoSEQ multiplex PCR; TCRdb's version includes in-frame clones alone and lacks a portion of them. Among around 100,000 clones listed, approximately 85% were seen once. Between the trimmed V and J ends, which lost 6 bases and 2 bases, there was a span of 11 bases. CDR1 and CDR2 (germline): LNHDA, SQIVND (reference sequence). The CDR3 length is 14 residues. The V gene is TRBV19, the J gene TRBJ2-1; the D gene is possibly TRBD2 (5 bases). Sequenced material: peripheral blood. This receptor was identified in a human donor in a cohort sampled during active COVID-19. The CDR3 region is CASRSLAAYNEQFF. CDR3 DNA sequence: TGTGCCAGTAGAAGTCTAGCCGCCTACAATGAGCAGTTCTTC.